This TCR beta chain emerged from a study of CXCR3-negative and CXCR3-positive naive CD8 T cells. Overall study results and limits: Comparably high diversity marked both naive subsets, whereas memory CD8+ cells had much lower diversity. With respect to TRBV-TRBJ usage, naive CXCR3-negative and CXCR3-positive cells were similar; memory differed. CXCR3-positive naive cells carried more hydrophobic TRB CDR3s than CXCR3-negative naive cells did.

This CDR3 region has 15 residues. CDR1 is MDHEN, CDR2 SYDVKM, per germline. With respect to this clonotype: What it binds is not known.

It was by 5' RACE with UMI labels that the TRB cDNA libraries were prepared. TCRdb reanalyzed the 5' RACE reads, giving one entry per CDR3 protein sequence and no DNA. This listing includes 150,000 or so distinct CDR3 sequences. Material for sequencing was naive CXCR3- CD8+ T cells from blood. The subset: CD45RO-CCR7+CD27+CD95- naive CD8+ T cells lacking CXCR3 (TNR3-). The TCR sequence derives from a human donor in good health. Some clones in this sample may be carry-over from other donors' samples. This chain connects TRBV28 to TRBJ2-5; TCRdb selects TRBD1, and the lack of DNA leaves this call unchecked. CDR3 protein: CASSLTMDRQETQYF. Variable domain in full (rest from reference TRBV28 and TRBJ2-5): DVKVTQSSRYLVKRTGEKVFLECVQDMDHENMFWYRQDPGLGLRLIYFSYDVKMKEKGDIPEGYSVSREKKERFSLILESASTNQTSMYLCASSLTMDRQETQYFGPGTRLLVL.